These 10 T cell receptor beta chains came from one sample sequenced in a study of blood T cell repertoires in COVID-19. Measured with immunoSEQ multiplex PCR; TCRdb has only the in-frame clones, and not every one. The sample has 130,000 to 150,000 clones, around 90% seen once. Specimen: PBMCs or T cells enriched from blood (not recorded which). Every receptor here comes from a woman aged 40-49 years who had been exposed to COVID-19.

This chain links TRBV2 with TRBJ1-1, with 8 bases aligning to TRBD1. V trimming: 6 bases; J trimming: 0 bases; junction bases outside the gene matches: 3. Germline V lookup: CDR1 SNHLY, CDR2 FYNNEI. The CDR3 spans 14 residues. Written as DNA, the CDR3 is TGTGCCAGCAGCAGACAGGGGCTGAACACTGAAGCTTTCTTT. Residues: CASSRQGLNTEAFF. Full variable domain (remainder filled in from reference TRBV2 and TRBJ1-1): EPEVTQTPSHQVTQMGQEVILRCVPISNHLYFYWYRQILGQKVEFLVSFYNNEISEKSEIFDDQFSVERPDGSNFTLKIRSTKLEDSAMYFCASSRQGLNTEAFFGQGTRLTVV.

The chain uses TRBV7-9 and TRBJ1-6; 9 bases fit TRBD1. Germline CDR1 and CDR2: SEHNR and FQNEAQ (reference sequence). V gave up 7 bases and J gave up 10 bases; unmatched junction bases: 11. The CDR3 contains 15 residues. CDR3: CASTPGQGTGSPLHF. DNA of the CDR3: TGTGCCAGCACCCCGGGACAGGGAACGGGATCACCCCTCCACTTT.

V gene TRBV7-2 combines with J gene TRBJ1-1; TRBD1 matches at 7 bases. The CDR3 loop spans 16 amino acids. The J segment lost 2 bases and the V segment lost 3 bases, leaving 9 bases of the junction unmatched. Germline CDR1 is SGHTA and CDR2 is FQGNSA. The CDR3, as DNA: TGTGCCAGCAGCTTCTCCGGGACAGCCCTCAACACTGAAGCTTTCTTT. Protein product: CASSFSGTALNTEAFF. Full variable domain (missing parts from reference TRBV7-2 and TRBJ1-1): GAGVSQSPSNKVTEKGKDVELRCDPISGHTALYWYRQSLGQGLEFLIYFQGNSAPDKSGLPSDRFSAERTGGSVSTLTIQRTQQEDSAVYLCASSFSGTALNTEAFFGQGTRLTVV.

The V and J genes are TRBV4-3 and TRBJ2-1; D might be TRBD1 (7 bases). Looked up from germline, CDR1 is LGHNA and CDR2 is YSLEER. Trimming took off 0 bases at V and 2 bases at J, with 14 bases between the two ends. This CDR3 contains 17 residues. CDR3 DNA sequence: TGCGCCAGCAGCCAAGAAGGCGGGACAGATGCCTACAATGAGCAGTTCTTC. Translating it yields CASSQEGGTDAYNEQFF.

The V gene is TRBV5-1, the J gene TRBJ2-5, with 11 bases matching TRBD2. The germline CDR1 and CDR2 sequences are SGHRS and YFSETQ. Trimming cost V 4 bases and J 3 bases; bases outside gene matches: 8. This CDR3 region has 16 residues. This CDR3 is CASSRRLAGNEETQYF. Written as DNA, the CDR3 is TGCGCCAGCAGCCGAAGACTAGCGGGGAATGAAGAGACCCAGTACTTC.

The V and J genes are TRBV28 and TRBJ2-7; tentatively, D is TRBD1 (6 bases). The CDR3 spans 12 residues. V was shortened by 6 bases and J by 2 bases, with 8 bases between the two germline ends. Germline V gene sequence: CDR1 MDHEN, CDR2 SYDVKM. The CDR3 DNA sequence: TGTGCCAGCAGACAGGGACCCTACGAGCAGTACTTC. The encoded protein is CASRQGPYEQYF. The variable domain in full, with the rest retrieved from reference TRBV28 and TRBJ2-7, is DVKVTQSSRYLVKRTGEKVFLECVQDMDHENMFWYRQDPGLGLRLIYFSYDVKMKEKGDIPEGYSVSREKKERFSLILESASTNQTSMYLCASRQGPYEQYFGPGTRLTVT.

The chain is built from TRBV19 and TRBJ1-2; D possibly corresponds to TRBD1 (5 bases). The CDR3 runs to 13 residues. Trimming shortened V by 4 bases and J by 7 bases, and 13 bases separated the two germline ends. Germline V gene lookup returns CDR1 LNHDA and CDR2 SQIVND (reference sequence). The CDR3 DNA reads TGTGCCAGTAGTACTCAGCAAAGGGGTGGCTACACCTTC. As protein: CASSTQQRGGYTF.

The rearrangement links TRBV19 to TRBJ1-2; D is perhaps TRBD1 (6 bases). The germline gives CDR1 LNHDA, CDR2 SQIVND (reference sequence). V was cut by 7 bases and J by 8 bases, with 29 bases left in between. This CDR3 is 17 amino acids long. The CDR3 is CASTYDRSGTTSHGYTF. The CDR3 bases are TGTGCCAGTACCTATGACCGGAGCGGGACAACCTCCCACGGCTACACCTTC. Combining the CDR3 with reference TRBV19 and TRBJ1-2 gives the whole variable domain DGGITQSPKYLFRKEGQNVTLSCEQNLNHDAMYWYRQDPGQGLRLIYYSQIVNDFQKGDIAEGYSVSREKKESFPLTVTSAQKNPTAFYLCASTYDRSGTTSHGYTFGSGTRLTVV.

V and J are TRBV10-2 and TRBJ2-1; 10 bases map to TRBD2. J lost 0 bases, V lost 7 bases, and 15 bases had no gene match. Per the germline V gene, CDR1 is WSHSY and CDR2 is SAAADI. The CDR3 is 19 residues long. CDR3: CASTEWLAGVNNSYNEQFF. The CDR3 DNA reads TGCGCCAGCACCGAGTGGCTAGCGGGGGTTAACAACTCCTACAATGAGCAGTTCTTC.

The chain uses TRBV13 and TRBJ2-1; D may be TRBD1 (6 bases). Trimming shortened V by 0 bases and J by 7 bases, and 13 bases separated the two germline ends. CDR1 PRHDT and CDR2 FYEKMQ come from the germline V gene (reference sequence). The CDR3 is 15 residues long. CDR3 protein: CASSLGGRGRNEQFF. The CDR3 DNA sequence: TGTGCCAGCAGCTTAGGCGGCAGGGGAAGGAATGAGCAGTTCTTC.